This TCR beta chain was profiled in a study of CD8 T cells in Susac syndrome. Random hexamers were used to reverse transcribe roughly 0.5 to 1 ug of RNA. MiXCR was run by TCRdb on the immunoSEQ multiplex PCR reads, yielding one entry per CDR3 protein. Of more than 150,000 distinct CDR3 sequences listed, about 95% are singletons. Trimming took off 0 bases at V and 2 bases at J, with 10 bases between the two ends. This CDR3 comprises 15 residues. Germline V gives CDR1 SGDLS, CDR2 YYNGEE. The chain links TRBV9 to TRBJ2-3, with D perhaps TRBD1 or TRBD2 (6 bases each). The origin of this receptor is a human donor with Susac syndrome. Input material: CD8+ T cells from PBMCs. The CDR3 coding sequence is TGTGCCAGCAGCGTAGCGGGGGCAAACACAGATACGCAGTATTTT. Protein: CASSVAGANTDTQYF.